The 11 T cell receptor beta chains presented below share a single source sample, sequenced in a study of blood T cells in healthy people across ages. A second PCR of roughly 7 to 11 cycles used a sample-barcoded 5' primer and a J-beta primer mix. In TCRdb, the 5' RACE reads were re-called with MiXCR into one record per CDR3 protein. This sample has about 730,000 distinct CDR3 sequences, with roughly 43% found just once. The sample consisted of blood. The receptors derive from a woman in her sixties in good health.

This clonotype occurred once. The chain joins TRBV2 to TRBJ2-5; either TRBD1 or TRBD2 may supply D (5 bases each). Germline CDR1 SNHLY, CDR2 FYNNEI. The CDR3 consists of 14 residues. V lost 4 bases and J lost 11, with 20 bases in between. The CDR3 here is CASSGRMGENEQYF. The DNA for the CDR3 is TGTGCCAGCAGTGGACGGATGGGGGAGAATGAGCAGTACTTC. Filled out from reference TRBV2 and TRBJ2-5, the complete variable domain reads EPEVTQTPSHQVTQMGQEVILRCVPISNHLYFYWYRQILGQKVEFLVSFYNNEISEKSEIFDDQFSVERPDGSNFTLKIRSTKLEDSAMYFCASSGRMGENEQYFGPGTRLLVL.

The chain employs TRBV29-1 and TRBJ1-2; D may be TRBD1 (5 bases). Germline-derived CDR1 and CDR2 are SQVTM and ANQGSEA. The CDR3 covers 14 residues. V lost 1 base and J lost 8, with 17 bases in between. The CDR3 coding sequence is TGCAGCGTTGAAGCCGCCGGGACGACCCACGGCTACACCTTC. Translation gives CSVEAAGTTHGYTF.

This clonotype was counted at least ten times. The chain couples TRBV29-1 to TRBJ2-3; no clear D gene. The CDR3 has 14 amino acids. V was pared by 1 base and J by 2 bases, with 10 bases between. Per the germline V gene, CDR1 is SQVTM and CDR2 is ANQGSEA. The CDR3, as DNA: TGCAGCGTTGAAGGGACCAGATTCACAGATACGCAGTATTTT. Its protein is CSVEGTRFTDTQYF.

The chain has TRBV6-2 or TRBV6-3 and TRBJ1-5; D is perhaps TRBD1 (5 bases). The CDR3 is 14 amino acids. V lost 5 bases to trimming and J lost 1 base, with 9 bases between them. Germline CDR1 reads MNHEY; CDR2 reads SVGEGT. The chain's CDR3 is CASSLGASNQPQHF. The CDR3 region has the DNA TGTGCCAGCAGTCTAGGGGCAAGCAATCAGCCCCAGCATTTT.

The gene calls are TRBV7-8 and TRBJ2-7; 8 bases are a match to TRBD1. This CDR3 has 15 amino acids. V shed 5 bases, J shed 0 bases, and the junction held 6 bases outside the gene matches. Per the germline V gene, CDR1 is SGHVS and CDR2 is FQNEAQ. The CDR3 protein is CASSPWDRSSYEQYF. CDR3 nucleotide sequence: TGTGCCAGCAGCCCCTGGGACAGGTCCTCCTACGAGCAGTACTTC.

This rearrangement joins TRBV5-1 to TRBJ2-3; maybe TRBD2 (5 bases). The CDR3 extends over 16 amino acids. The V gene lost 1 base and the J gene lost 2 bases, with 14 bases spanning the gap. Germline V CDR1 and CDR2: SGHRS, YFSETQ. The CDR3 nucleotides are TGCGCCAGCAGCTTGCACTTTGAGGGAAACACAGATACGCAGTATTTT. This codes for CASSLHFEGNTDTQYF.

Note on this clonotype: This likely stems from a read error, as it lies one base from a far larger clone. This sequence joins TRBV3-1 and TRBJ2-1; 8 bases align to TRBD2. This CDR3 has 15 amino acids. Germline V lookup: CDR1 LGHDT, CDR2 YNNKEL (reference sequence). The CDR3 nucleotides are TGTGCCGGCAGCCCTACGGGGGGGTCCTACAATGAGCAGTTCTTC. This codes for CAGSPTGGSYNEQFF.

The genes are TRBV29-1 and TRBJ2-1, with 9 nucleotides matching TRBD1. Trimming removed 3 bases from V and 5 bases from J; junction bases left unmatched: 8. The V gene's germline CDR1 is SQVTM and CDR2 ANQGSEA. The CDR3 extends over 15 amino acids. The CDR3 here is CSVDSGTGHNNEQFF. Here the CDR3 DNA reads TGCAGCGTTGACTCCGGGACAGGGCACAACAATGAGCAGTTCTTC.

This chain links TRBV7-2 with TRBJ2-2; unclear D gene. With 5 bases removed from V and 3 bases from J, the gap between germline ends came to 13 bases. The CDR3 loop spans 15 amino acids. The germline CDR1 and CDR2 sequences are SGHTA and FQGNSA. The CDR3 spells CASSRPRVDTGELFF. For the CDR3, the DNA is TGTGCCAGCAGCCGCCCAAGGGTCGACACCGGGGAGCTGTTTTTT.

This chain joins TRBV11-2 and TRBJ2-3; D remains ambiguous. Germline-derived CDR1 and CDR2 are SGHAT and FQNNGV. Deletions cut 0 bases from V and 5 bases from J, with 9 bases between. This CDR3 is built from 14 residues. The CDR3 sequence: CASSLEWARDTQYF. The CDR3 region has the DNA TGTGCCAGCAGCTTAGAGTGGGCAAGAGATACGCAGTATTTT.

The chain combines TRBV5-1 with TRBJ2-1, with D tentatively TRBD1 (6 bases). The CDR3 loop spans 16 amino acids. V lost 1 base, J lost 4 bases, and 15 bases lay in between. From germline, CDR1 is SGHRS and CDR2 YFSETQ. Here the CDR3 reads CASSLWGQGKYNEQFF. In DNA form, the CDR3 reads TGCGCCAGCAGCTTGTGGGGCCAGGGGAAATACAATGAGCAGTTCTTC. Drawing the rest from reference TRBV5-1 and TRBJ2-1, the complete variable domain is KAGVTQTPRYLIKTRGQQVTLSCSPISGHRSVSWYQQTPGQGLQFLFEYFSETQRNKGNFPGRFSGRQFSNSRSEMNVSTLELGDSALYLCASSLWGQGKYNEQFFGPGTRLTVL.